The 14 T cell receptor beta chains reported below all come from one sample, sequenced in a study of T cell responses to AZD1222 COVID-19 vaccine. Repertoires were generated with immunoSEQ multiplex PCR, while TCRdb's copy carries only in-frame clones and drops some. The profile shows 45,000 to 65,000 clones, 80% of them singletons. Here the sequenced sample was peripheral blood, taken 28 days after the second AZD1222 dose. All receptors derive from an adult who received the AZD1222 COVID-19 vaccine.

The CDR3 bases are TGTGCCAGTATCGCTGACCGGAGCTATGGCTACACCTTC. Its protein product is CASIADRSYGYTF. This chain links TRBV19 with TRBJ1-2; D remains unclear. Deletions cut 7 bases from V and 4 bases from J, with 13 bases between. Per the germline V gene, CDR1 is LNHDA and CDR2 is SQIVND (reference sequence). The CDR3 spans 13 residues.

Here the CDR3 reads CASSSSQGAYNEQFF. CDR3 in DNA: TGTGCCAGCAGCTCGAGCCAGGGTGCCTACAATGAGCAGTTCTTC. V and J are TRBV7-3 and TRBJ2-1; TRBD1 is a possible D gene (5 bases). The CDR3 loop spans 15 amino acids. V lost 4 bases and J 2 bases, leaving 12 bases between the germline ends. Germline-derived CDR1 and CDR2 are SGHTA and FQGTGA.

The genes are TRBV19 and TRBJ1-4; D gene unclear. The CDR3 contains 15 residues. Germline V lookup: CDR1 LNHDA, CDR2 SQIVND (reference sequence). The germline V and J ends were trimmed by 0 bases and 8 bases, with 13 bases remaining between them. CDR3 region: CASSIDKMGKEKLFF. The CDR3 nucleotides are TGTGCCAGTAGTATAGATAAAATGGGGAAAGAAAAACTGTTTTTT.

The genes are TRBV10-3 and TRBJ1-6; D is unclear. The CDR3 runs to 13 residues. Germline CDR1 ENHRY, CDR2 SYGVKD. Trimming cost V 6 bases and J 8 bases, with 11 bases left between them. DNA of the CDR3: TGTGCCATCAGACAGAATGTGGATTCACCCCTCCACTTT. Translated: CAIRQNVDSPLHF.

The CDR3 is CATLPAQGPYNEQFF. The CDR3, as DNA: TGTGCCACCCTCCCCGCACAGGGGCCCTACAATGAGCAGTTCTTC. This rearrangement joins TRBV19 to TRBJ2-1; 7 nucleotides align to TRBD1. CDR3 length: 15 residues. The junction had 11 bases not matched to a gene; V was cut back by 10 bases and J by 2 bases. Germline CDR1 LNHDA, CDR2 SQIVND (reference sequence).

The chain recombines TRBV5-6 with TRBJ1-1; TRBD1 is a possible D gene (5 bases). The CDR3 covers 14 residues. Trimming left V 1 base short and J 4 bases short, with 11 bases between. Germline V lookup: CDR1 SGHDT, CDR2 YYEEEE. CDR3 nucleotide sequence: TGTGCCAGCAGCTTGAGGGGAGGACCCACTGAAGCTTTCTTT. Protein: CASSLRGGPTEAFF.

The chain combines TRBV5-4 with TRBJ1-2, with 9 bases that match TRBD1. Germline V gives CDR1 SGHNT, CDR2 YYREEE (reference sequence). The V gene end was trimmed by 0 bases and the J gene end by 4 bases; junction bases not matched to a gene: 4. The CDR3 has 15 amino acids. The CDR3 region is CASSLGGTGSYGYTF. As DNA, the CDR3 is TGTGCCAGCAGCTTGGGGGGGACAGGGAGCTATGGCTACACCTTC.

The chain recombines TRBV3-1 (or the pseudogene TRBV3-2) with TRBJ2-7; D unclear. The CDR3 length is 14 residues. Germline values: CDR1 LGHDT, CDR2 YNNKEL (reference sequence). V lost 1 base and J 5 bases, leaving 12 bases between the germline ends. The CDR3 coding sequence is TGTGCCAGCAGCCAAGCGAGGAGACGCGACGAGCAGTACTTC. It yields the protein CASSQARRRDEQYF.

This rearrangement joins TRBV19 to TRBJ2-5; D is undetermined. The CDR3 spans 14 residues. V gave up 7 bases and J gave up 2 bases, with 14 bases separating them. Germline V gene lookup returns CDR1 LNHDA and CDR2 SQIVND (reference sequence). CDR3 protein: CASTPDGRQETQYF. CDR3 sequence (DNA): TGTGCCAGTACCCCTGATGGGCGACAAGAGACCCAGTACTTC.

The chain recombines TRBV7-8 with TRBJ2-5; 7 nucleotides match TRBD1. CDR1 and CDR2 from the germline V gene are SGHVS and FQNEAQ. With V trimmed by 1 base and J by 0 bases, 5 bases remained unmatched. This CDR3 spans 16 amino acids. This CDR3 reads CASSLETGLYQETQYF. Here the CDR3 DNA reads TGTGCCAGCAGCTTAGAGACAGGGCTGTACCAAGAGACCCAGTACTTC.

The J gene is TRBJ2-6, the V gene TRBV18; D ambiguous. The V end was cut by 6 bases, the J end by 0 bases, with 6 bases between. Per germline, CDR1 KGHSH and CDR2 LQKENI. This CDR3 region has 14 residues. CDR3 protein: CASSRDSGANVLTF. Written as DNA, the CDR3 is TGTGCCAGCTCTCGAGACTCTGGGGCCAACGTCCTGACTTTC.

This clone was observed once. The genes are TRBV12-3 or TRBV12-4 and TRBJ1-2, with D perhaps matching TRBD1 (5 bases). The CDR3 covers 12 residues. V was cut by 6 bases and J by 7 bases, with 12 bases left in between. The CDR3 sequence is CASSPGTGGYTF. CDR3 DNA sequence: TGTGCCAGCAGCCCCGGGACCGGTGGCTACACCTTC.

J is TRBJ1-5 and V is TRBV28, with D maybe TRBD1 (6 bases). The CDR3 consists of 14 residues. V shed 7 bases and J shed 3 bases, with 13 bases lying between them. Germline V CDR1 and CDR2: MDHEN, SYDVKM. The CDR3 sequence: CASIFGGNNQPQHF. CDR3 in DNA: TGTGCCAGCATTTTCGGGGGCAACAATCAGCCCCAGCATTTT.

The rearrangement uses TRBV6-5 and TRBJ1-5; 10 nucleotides agree with TRBD1. With V trimmed by 6 bases and J by 7 bases, 9 bases remained unmatched. CDR3 length equals 15 residues. Germline V gives CDR1 MNHEY, CDR2 SVGAGI. CDR3 bases: TGTGCCAGCAGCCGCAGCGGGACAGGGGAACAGCCCCAGCATTTT. Amino acids: CASSRSGTGEQPQHF.